The 12 T cell receptor beta chains below all came from one sample that was sequenced in a study of breast tumors, draining lymph nodes, adjacent tissues. Axillary draining lymph nodes of breast cancer patients supplied the node samples. MiXCR, applied by TCRdb to the multiplex PCR reads, yields one record per CDR3 protein. The data contain 85,000 to 130,000 distinct CDR3 sequences, 20% to 25% of them singletons. The sample consisted of axillary lymph node tissue. The receptors shown here come from a female donor with breast cancer. Some clones in this sample may be carry-over from other donors' samples.

This clonotype was seen at least ten times. The chain joins TRBV5-8 to TRBJ1-3; unclear D gene. Trimming removed 9 bases from V and 0 bases from J, with 19 bases in between. The CDR3 runs 16 residues. The germline V gene has CDR1 SGHTS and CDR2 YDEGEE. The CDR3 DNA follows: TGTGCCAAGGACGAAACGGCTGCCTTCTCTGGAAACACCATATATTTT. It yields the protein CAKDETAAFSGNTIYF. The variable domain in full, completed from reference TRBV5-8 and TRBJ1-3, reads EAGVTQSPTHLIKTRGQQATLRCSPISGHTSVYWYQQALGLGLQFLLWYDEGEERNRGNFPPRFSGRQFPNYSSELNVNALELEDSALYLCAKDETAAFSGNTIYFGEGSWLTVV.

The sample holds many counts of this clonotype. This chain joins TRBV6-1 and TRBJ1-6; D may be TRBD1 (5 bases). V lost 6 bases to trimming and J lost 10 bases, with 16 bases between them. CDR1 is MNHNS, CDR2 SASEGT, per germline. This CDR3 region has 14 residues. DNA for the CDR3: TGTGCCAGCAGGTTTCAGGGCATGGGATCACCCCTCCACTTT. Its protein product is CASRFQGMGSPLHF.

This clonotype was counted many times. This chain connects TRBV10-3 to TRBJ2-7; no clear D. V shed 8 bases and J shed 5 bases, with 16 bases lying between them. The length of the CDR3 is 13 residues. Germline-derived CDR1 and CDR2 are ENHRY and SYGVKD. The CDR3 bases are TGTGCCATCCGACGCGACCTGGAAGACGAGCAGTACTTC. Translating gives CAIRRDLEDEQYF.

Worth noting for this clonotype: Being one base from a much bigger clone, this may be a read error. This chain joins TRBV12-3 or TRBV12-4 and TRBJ2-1, with D possibly TRBD2 on 5 matching bases. The CDR3 loop spans 14 amino acids. The CDR3 sequence is CASSFVKPGNERFF. For the CDR3, the DNA is TGTGCCAGCAGTTTTGTGAAACCCGGGAATGAGCGGTTCTTC.

The sample holds many counts of this clonotype. The chain joins TRBV29-1 to TRBJ2-3, with 7 bases matching TRBD1. The V gene's germline CDR1 is SQVTM and CDR2 ANQGSEA. The CDR3 totals 17 residues. V shed 0 bases, J shed 9 bases, and the junction held 18 bases outside the gene matches. As DNA, the CDR3 is TGCAGCGTTGAAGATTCCGCCGAGGGGGCGCGTTGGGTCACGCAGTATTTT. It codes for CSVEDSAEGARWVTQYF.

This clonotype was found many times. This CDR3 is CSVAFRDSGGYTF. The CDR3 DNA reads TGCAGCGTTGCGTTCAGGGACTCAGGTGGCTACACCTTC. V is TRBV29-1 and J is TRBJ1-2; tentatively, D is TRBD1 (5 bases). V gave up 4 bases and J gave up 7 bases, with 16 bases separating them. Germline V gene sequence: CDR1 SQVTM, CDR2 ANQGSEA. This CDR3 region has 13 residues.

This clonotype was counted at least ten times. The chain combines TRBV19 with TRBJ2-2; the D gene is possibly TRBD2 (5 bases). Germline V CDR1 and CDR2: LNHDA, SQIVND (reference sequence). Trimming took 5 bases from V and 4 from J, leaving 14 bases between them. The CDR3 spans 15 residues. The CDR3 DNA is TGTGCCAGTAGTCACGGCTTGGGGAGCACCGGGGAGCTGTTTTTT. The encoded protein is CASSHGLGSTGELFF.

This clonotype was counted many times. The chain joins TRBV6-1 to TRBJ1-6; D gene uncertain. With 2 bases removed from V and 1 base from J, the gap between germline ends came to 12 bases. The V gene's germline CDR1 is MNHNS and CDR2 SASEGT. There are 17 residues in the CDR3. The CDR3 reads CASSENSGVSYNSPLHF. DNA for the CDR3: TGTGCCAGCAGTGAAAATAGCGGGGTTTCCTATAATTCACCCCTCCACTTT.

The chain carries TRBV4-1 and TRBJ2-7; TRBD2 matches at 8 bases. This CDR3 is built from 16 residues. Germline lookup yields CDR1 MGHRA and CDR2 YSYEKL. The V and J ends lost 1 base and 3 bases, in that order; junction bases with no gene match: 8. CDR3 sequence: CASSQGDRLAIYEQYF. Here the CDR3 DNA reads TGCGCCAGCAGCCAAGGAGATCGACTAGCGATCTACGAGCAGTACTTC.

This clonotype has at least ten counts. CDR3 protein: CASSKDRAESGNTIYF. Here the CDR3 DNA reads TGTGCCAGCAGTAAGGACAGGGCTGAATCTGGAAACACCATATATTTT. This chain joins TRBV6-1 and TRBJ1-3; TRBD1 matches at 8 bases. Unmatched junction bases numbered 7, after V lost 5 bases and J lost 1 base. CDR1 and CDR2 (germline): MNHNS, SASEGT. The CDR3 loop spans 16 amino acids.

For this clonotype: This may be a read error: a much more frequent sequence differs by one nucleotide. The chain joins TRBV27 to TRBJ2-7; D is uncertain. This CDR3 is built from 13 residues. The germline V gene has CDR1 MNHEY and CDR2 SMNVEV (reference sequence). The CDR3 protein is CAGSWQSSYEQYF. The CDR3 bases are TGTGCCGGCAGTTGGCAGAGCTCCTACGAGCAGTACTTC.

In this sample, this clonotype turned up many times. This chain links TRBV30 with TRBJ2-7, with a tentative D call TRBD2 (6 bases). This CDR3 is 13 amino acids long. CDR1 is GTSNPN and CDR2 is SVGIG in the germline V gene (reference sequence). V lost 7 bases, J lost 4 bases, and 17 bases lay in between. The CDR3 bases are TGTGCCTCGTCTCGGAGGGAGAGGTACGAGCAGTACTTC. It codes for CASSRRERYEQYF.